This TCR beta chain was documented in a study of technical replicates of blood from a few donors. Method: immunoSEQ multiplex PCR; TCRdb's copy keeps in-frame clones and lacks some. The data show about 53,000 clones, roughly 84% seen once. Sequenced: PBMCs. The receptor was isolated from a human donor in good health. Some clones in this sample may be carry-over from other donors' samples.

The CDR3 here is CSVGRGGSGGTEAFF. The CDR3 DNA sequence: TGCAGCGTCGGCCGTGGGGGCAGTGGTGGCACTGAAGCTTTCTTT. The chain uses TRBV29-1 and TRBJ1-1, with TRBD1 as a possible D gene (6 bases). The CDR3 has 15 residues. Trimming cost V 6 bases and J 4 bases, with 21 bases left between them. From germline, CDR1 is SQVTM and CDR2 ANQGSEA.